This is a list of T cell receptor beta chains from one sample in a study of T cells in Graves' hyperthyroidism and ophthalmopathy. One entry per CDR3 protein results from TCRdb running MiXCR on the multiplex PCR reads. The data contain 200,000 to 250,000 distinct CDR3 sequences, roughly 17% of them seen just once; the ten biggest clones take up roughly 53%. The source material was blood. Receptors were obtained from a man between 50 and 59 years old with Graves' hyperthyroidism. CDR3s include the opening cysteine and the closing phenylalanine or tryptophan. D genes are given only for firm matches. A row's size may be missing; if present it is once, few, many or a size class.

D gene	clone size	V gene	J gene	CDR3 protein	CDR3 DNA
NA	few	TRBV9	TRBJ2-2	CASSVGSGGELFF	TGTGCCAGCAGCGTAGGTAGCGGCGGGGAGCTGTTTTTT
TRBD1	many	TRBV29-1	TRBJ2-3	CSVRTGKETDTQYF	TGCAGCGTACGGACAGGGAAGGAGACAGATACGCAGTATTTT
NA	many	TRBV5-4	TRBJ1-1	CASSRDTTNTEAFF	TGTGCCAGCAGCCGGGACACTACAAACACTGAAGCTTTCTTT
NA	few	TRBV15	TRBJ1-5	CATSRDGRGSNQPQHF	TGTGCCACCAGCAGAGATGGTCGGGGTTCCAATCAGCCCCAGCATTTT
TRBD1	many	TRBV2	TRBJ1-2	CASKGQGPYGYTF	TGTGCCAGCAAGGGACAGGGACCCTATGGCTACACCTTC
NA	NA	TRBV20-1	TRBJ1-4	CSARDLLLTNEKLFF	TGCAGTGCTAGAGATTTACTCTTAACTAATGAAAAACTGTTTTTT
NA	few	TRBV3-1	TRBJ2-7	CASSQEDEQYF	TGTGCCAGCAGCCAAGAGGACGAGCAGTACTTC
NA	few	TRBV2	TRBJ2-7	CASSETDYHQQYF	TGTGCCAGCAGTGAAACAGACTACCACCAGCAGTACTTC
NA	many	TRBV28	TRBJ2-1	CASSWRVYNEQFF	TGTGCCAGCAGTTGGCGGGTCTACAATGAGCAGTTCTTC
NA	few	TRBV28	TRBJ1-6	CASSLKGTQKIDSPLHF	TGTGCCAGCAGTTTAAAGGGGACCCAAAAGATTGATTCACCCCTCCACTTT
TRBD2	NA	TRBV2	TRBJ2-1	CATGLAGGNSYNEQFF	TGTGCCACCGGACTAGCGGGAGGAAATTCCTACAATGAGCAGTTCTTC
TRBD1	many	TRBV3-1	TRBJ1-4	CASSQVFQGGEKLFF	TGTGCCAGCAGCCAGGTCTTTCAGGGGGGAGAAAAACTGTTTTTT
NA	NA	TRBV20-1	TRBJ2-2	CSARDFVTVNTGELFF	TGCAGTGCTAGAGATTTCGTTACGGTGAACACCGGGGAGCTGTTTTTT
NA	many	TRBV11-3	TRBJ1-1	CASSLVAENTEAFF	TGTGCCAGCAGCTTAGTAGCGGAGAACACTGAAGCTTTCTTT
NA	few	TRBV27	TRBJ2-3	CASSFGWGSDTQYF	TGTGCCAGCAGTTTCGGGTGGGGGTCAGATACGCAGTATTTT
NA	once	TRBV6-1	TRBJ2-1	CASSLKFGNEQFF	TGTGCCAGCAGTCTTAAATTTGGCAATGAGCAGTTCTTC
NA	many	TRBV7-3	TRBJ2-2	CASSLTRTGTGELFF	TGTGCCAGCAGCTTAACTAGGACGGGCACCGGGGAGCTGTTTTTT
NA	many	TRBV10-3	TRBJ2-1	CAISEPVGGTYNEQFF	TGTGCCATCAGTGAGCCTGTTGGCGGGACCTACAATGAGCAGTTCTTC
NA	many	TRBV7-3	TRBJ2-1	CASSLRAGGSAYNEQFF	TGTGCCAGCAGCTTAAGAGCAGGAGGGAGCGCCTACAATGAGCAGTTCTTC
TRBD2	NA	TRBV6-2/TRBV6-3	TRBJ2-1	CASSYWTSHSYNEQFF	TGTGCCAGCAGTTACTGGACTAGCCATTCCTACAATGAGCAGTTCTTC
NA	NA	TRBV29-1	TRBJ1-2	CSVGGGDYGYTF	TGCAGCGTTGGGGGGGGAGACTATGGCTACACCTTC
TRBD2	many	TRBV11-3	TRBJ2-3	CASSGGLAGGPGTDTQYF	TGTGCCAGCAGCGGAGGACTAGCGGGAGGCCCTGGCACAGATACGCAGTATTTT
TRBD1	many	TRBV28	TRBJ2-7	CASSPDLDRGYEQYF	TGTGCCAGCAGCCCGGACTTGGACAGGGGATACGAGCAGTACTTC
NA	many	TRBV18	TRBJ2-7	CASSPSTGNEQYF	TGTGCCAGCTCACCGTCAACAGGGAACGAGCAGTACTTC
NA	many	TRBV6-1	TRBJ2-7	CASSRGPYAYEQYF	TGTGCCAGCAGTCGGGGACCTTACGCCTACGAGCAGTACTTC
NA	few	TRBV20-1	TRBJ2-3	CSARPLVDTQYF	TGCAGTGCTAGACCACTGGTGGATACGCAGTATTTT
TRBD1	many	TRBV20-1	TRBJ2-3	CSARPTGRGTDTQYF	TGCAGTGCGAGACCGACAGGGAGAGGGACAGATACGCAGTATTTT
TRBD2	many	TRBV28	TRBJ2-3	CASSFWGEGGDTQYF	TGTGCCAGCAGTTTTTGGGGGGAGGGTGGAGATACGCAGTATTTT
TRBD2	many	TRBV7-3	TRBJ2-3	CASSLGELAGGIADTQYF	TGTGCCAGCAGCTTAGGGGAGCTAGCGGGAGGTATCGCAGATACGCAGTATTTT
NA	many	TRBV20-1	TRBJ2-7	CSGGASYEQYF	TGCAGTGGGGGAGCGTCCTACGAGCAGTACTTC
TRBD2	many	TRBV20-1	TRBJ2-3	CSALGTSGRPDTQYF	TGCAGTGCCCTGGGGACTAGCGGGAGGCCAGATACGCAGTATTTT
TRBD2	many	TRBV11-1	TRBJ2-1	CASRPGTSGKGNEQFF	TGTGCCAGCAGACCCGGGACTAGCGGGAAGGGTAATGAGCAGTTCTTC
TRBD1	many	TRBV20-1	TRBJ1-4	CSVGGTAATNEKLFF	TGCAGTGTCGGTGGGACAGCTGCAACTAATGAAAAACTGTTTTTT
NA	many	TRBV6-1	TRBJ2-3	CASSARGQSTDTQYF	TGTGCCAGCAGTGCCCGAGGACAGAGCACAGATACGCAGTATTTT
NA	many	TRBV3-1	TRBJ1-1	CASSSRTAMNTEAFF	TGTGCCAGCAGCTCCCGGACGGCCATGAACACTGAAGCTTTCTTT
TRBD1	NA	TRBV5-5	TRBJ2-1	CASSGAWTGTSYNEQFF	TGTGCCAGCAGCGGGGCATGGACAGGGACATCCTACAATGAGCAGTTCTTC
TRBD1	NA	TRBV18	TRBJ2-1	CASSRGNPGQGVNEQFF	TGTGCCAGCTCACGAGGGAACCCGGGACAGGGGGTCAATGAGCAGTTCTTC
NA	NA	TRBV28	TRBJ2-4	CASSLAPARNIQYF	TGTGCCAGCAGTTTAGCCCCAGCGCGAAACATTCAGTACTTC
TRBD2	few	TRBV29-1	TRBJ2-3	CSVTSGRADTQYF	TGCAGCGTCACTAGCGGGAGAGCAGATACGCAGTATTTT
NA	NA	TRBV6-1	TRBJ2-5	CASSAIQETQYF	TGTGCCAGCAGTGCGATACAAGAGACCCAGTACTTC
TRBD2	many	TRBV27	TRBJ2-3	CASSRTSGSSFVRDTQYF	TGTGCCAGCAGTCGGACTAGCGGGAGCAGTTTTGTTAGAGATACGCAGTATTTT
TRBD1	many	TRBV5-1	TRBJ2-7	CASSFGQGESYEQYF	TGCGCCAGCAGCTTCGGACAGGGTGAGTCCTACGAGCAGTACTTC
TRBD1	many	TRBV3-1	TRBJ2-1	CASSLWGGQGYNEQFF	TGTGCCAGCAGCCTCTGGGGTGGACAGGGGTACAATGAGCAGTTCTTC
TRBD2	NA	TRBV2	TRBJ2-1	CASSRGVGRGEQFF	TGTGCCAGCAGTCGGGGTGTCGGGAGGGGCGAGCAGTTCTTC
NA	many	TRBV20-1	TRBJ2-5	CSARVGGKETQYF	TGCAGTGCTAGAGTCGGCGGGAAGGAGACCCAGTACTTC